The subject of this entry is one T cell receptor beta chain. What it binds is unknown. The PCR had 60 Vbeta and 13 Jbeta primers. Only in-frame clones appear in the TCRdb table, and some are missing; sequencing was by immunoSEQ multiplex PCR. The sample lists 100,000 to 150,000 clones, around four fifths occurring once. V was pared by 0 bases and J by 3 bases, with 9 bases between. The germline V gene encodes CDR1 SGHRS and CDR2 YFSETQ. The CDR3 loop spans 15 amino acids. These data come from a study of cytomegalovirus exposure and HLA in healthy donors. The overall study: Genetic ancestry analysis placed approximately 78% of the roughly 400 donors that were genotyped in the Caucasian-associated cluster. The study, taken as a whole, reports: TRBV6-2, TRBV6-3 and other indistinguishable V segments were excluded. Roughly even sequencing depth across donors was the assumption behind the presence/absence analyses.

Sample: PBMCs. The receptor comes from a boy younger than 18 in good health and CMV-seronegative. The chain couples TRBV5-1 to TRBJ1-4; D is possibly TRBD1 (6 bases). Here the CDR3 DNA reads TGCGCCAGCAGCTTGGACAGGGACCCTAATGAAAAACTGTTTTTT. Translation gives CASSLDRDPNEKLFF.